The next 25 T cell receptor beta chains were all read from a single sample in a study of cytomegalovirus exposure and HLA in healthy donors. Researchers ran the PCR with 60 Vbeta and 13 Jbeta primers. Assay: immunoSEQ multiplex PCR; the TCRdb copy retains only in-frame clones and omits some. The top ten hold approximately 2.4% of the sample, which has some 120,000 clones, roughly 80% seen once. The material sequenced was PBMCs. These receptors were collected from a female donor in good health and CMV-seronegative.

V gene TRBV25-1 combines with J gene TRBJ2-3, with D possibly matching TRBD2 (5 bases). CDR1 is MGHDK, CDR2 SYGVNS, per germline. V was pared by 3 bases and J by 2 bases, with 12 bases between. The CDR3 has 15 residues. The CDR3, as DNA: TGTGCCAGCAGTGAGCCCGGGATCGACACAGATACGCAGTATTTT. It encodes CASSEPGIDTDTQYF. Full variable domain (remainder filled in from reference TRBV25-1 and TRBJ2-3): EADIYQTPRYLVIGTGKKITLECSQTMGHDKMYWYQQDPGMELHLIHYSYGVNSTEKGDLSSESTVSRIRTEHFPLTLESARPSHTSQYLCASSEPGIDTDTQYFGPGTRLTVL.

The chain combines TRBV6-5 with TRBJ2-5; 8 nucleotides align to TRBD1. The DNA end lines up better with TRBJ2-7; the J call may be wrong. The CDR3 is 13 residues long. Germline-derived CDR1 and CDR2 are MNHEY and SVGAGI. CDR3 sequence: CASSRDRNYEQYF. DNA for the CDR3: TGTGCCAGCAGCCGGGACAGGAACTACGAGCAGTACTTC.

V is TRBV6-6 and J is TRBJ1-1; D is unclear. The V end lost 6 bases, the J end lost 4 bases, and 18 bases lay between the germline ends. The CDR3 runs 15 residues. Germline loops: CDR1 MNHNY, CDR2 SVGAGI (reference sequence). CDR3 bases: TGTGCCAGCAGCTTATCCCCGGGGTTAAGCACTGAAGCTTTCTTT. Translation: CASSLSPGLSTEAFF.

Worth noting for this clone: This same CDR3 is encoded by further DNA sequences in the sample. The gene calls are TRBV7-9 and TRBJ2-5; the match to TRBD2 covers 8 bases. From germline, CDR1 is SEHNR and CDR2 FQNEAQ (reference sequence). V shed 4 bases and J 5 bases; nucleotides not matched to a gene: 9. The CDR3 extends over 15 amino acids. DNA for the CDR3: TGTGCCAGCAGCTCCCCCGGGAGGGGAGGGGAGACCCAGTACTTC. It specifies CASSSPGRGGETQYF.

The chain joins TRBV5-4 to TRBJ2-2; a possible D gene is TRBD2 (5 bases). Trimming pared 4 bases from V and 4 bases from J, leaving 11 bases between. This CDR3 has 14 residues. CDR1 SGHNT and CDR2 YYREEE come from the germline V gene (reference sequence). CDR3 amino acids: CASSTRGRTGELFF. In DNA, the CDR3 is TGTGCCAGCAGCACCCGGGGTCGCACCGGGGAGCTGTTTTTT.

The rearrangement uses TRBV13 and TRBJ2-4, with a possible D match to TRBD1 (7 bases). V shed 5 bases and J shed 6 bases, with 26 bases lying between them. Germline V gene sequence: CDR1 PRHDT, CDR2 FYEKMQ (reference sequence). The CDR3 totals 18 residues. Here the CDR3 reads CASSRGGREVHRGNIQYF. CDR3 nucleotides: TGTGCCAGCAGCCGGGGTGGGCGGGAAGTGCACAGGGGAAACATTCAGTACTTC.

CDR3 sequence (DNA): TGTGCCAGCAGCCCTTTTAGCGGGGGCGGCACAGATACGCAGTATTTT. Translation gives CASSPFSGGGTDTQYF. The chain combines TRBV2 with TRBJ2-3, with 9 bases matching TRBD2. V lost 6 bases and J lost 1; bases outside the gene matches: 8. The CDR3 extends over 16 amino acids. The germline V gene encodes CDR1 SNHLY and CDR2 FYNNEI.

The chain is built from TRBV2 and TRBJ1-2; 8 nucleotides agree with TRBD1. This CDR3 region has 15 residues. V trimming: 6 bases; J trimming: 4 bases; junction bases outside the gene matches: 10. Germline values: CDR1 SNHLY, CDR2 FYNNEI. In DNA form, the CDR3 reads TGTGCCAGCAGGGGACAGGCAGGCAGCTTCTATGGCTACACCTTC. Its protein product is CASRGQAGSFYGYTF.

The V call is TRBV7-8, the J call TRBJ2-3; possible D gene TRBD1, 5 bases. Germline V lookup: CDR1 SGHVS, CDR2 FQNEAQ. The V end was cut by 0 bases, the J end by 2 bases, with 9 bases between. The CDR3 is 15 residues long. In DNA, the CDR3 is TGTGCCAGCAGCTTAGCGGGGCGAACCACAGATACGCAGTATTTT. Translated, it gives CASSLAGRTTDTQYF.

CDR3 in amino acids: CASSVSGTGDYEQYF. The CDR3 region has the DNA TGTGCCAGCAGCGTCTCTGGGACAGGGGATTACGAGCAGTACTTC. The chain is built from TRBV9 and TRBJ2-7, with TRBD1 matching over 10 bases. The germline gives CDR1 SGDLS, CDR2 YYNGEE. This CDR3 region has 15 residues. The ends lost 2 bases at V and 4 bases at J; junction bases unmatched: 6.

CDR3 loop: CASSFSGGAKETQYF. The CDR3 DNA sequence: TGTGCCAGCAGCTTCAGCGGGGGGGCCAAAGAGACCCAGTACTTC. The chain combines TRBV6-6 with TRBJ2-5; 10 bases fit TRBD2. Germline values: CDR1 MNHNY, CDR2 SVGAGI (reference sequence). Trimming at V came to 6 bases and at J to 3 bases, leaving 7 bases not matched to a gene. This CDR3 comprises 15 residues.

The rearrangement joins TRBV20-1 to TRBJ1-1; the D is unclear. V lost 0 bases and J 6 bases, leaving 5 bases between the germline ends. CDR3 length: 11 amino acids. CDR1 is DFQATT, CDR2 SNEGSKA, per germline (reference sequence). The CDR3: CSARDQAEAFF. The CDR3 DNA sequence: TGCAGTGCTAGAGATCAGGCTGAAGCTTTCTTT.

This chain links TRBV30 with TRBJ1-2, with a weak D call TRBD1 (5 bases). This CDR3 is built from 14 residues. Germline V CDR1 and CDR2: GTSNPN, SVGIG (reference sequence). Trimming removed 3 bases at V and 7 bases at J, with 18 bases between. For the CDR3, the DNA is TGTGCCTGGAGCGAATGGGGGGGACTAGGTGGCTACACCTTC. Amino acid sequence: CAWSEWGGLGGYTF.

V usage is TRBV30 and J usage is TRBJ2-6; D call uncertain. Germline V gene lookup returns CDR1 GTSNPN and CDR2 SVGIG (reference sequence). The ends were cut back, 2 bases at V and 2 bases at J, with 7 bases in the middle. This CDR3 is 14 amino acids long. The CDR3 here is CAWSIGAGANVLTF. DNA of the CDR3: TGTGCCTGGAGTATCGGAGCTGGGGCCAACGTCCTGACTTTC. Using reference TRBV30 and TRBJ2-6 for the parts outside the CDR3, the full variable domain is SQTIHQWPATLVQPVGSPLSLECTVEGTSNPNLYWYRQAAGRGLQLLFYSVGIGQISSEVPQNLSASRPQDRQFILSSKKLLLSDSGFYLCAWSIGAGANVLTFGAGSRLTVL.

This clone was observed a few times. CDR3 protein: CAISESRAEAFF. For the CDR3, the DNA is TGTGCCATCAGTGAGAGCAGGGCTGAAGCTTTCTTT. This chain uses TRBV10-3 with TRBJ1-1, with D perhaps TRBD1 (5 bases). CDR1 and CDR2 (germline): ENHRY, SYGVKD. The V gene lost 2 bases and the J gene lost 6 bases, with 7 bases spanning the gap. The CDR3 is 12 residues long.

This chain links TRBV7-9 with TRBJ1-2; D perhaps matches TRBD1 (5 bases). The CDR3 has 15 residues. CDR1 SEHNR and CDR2 FQNEAQ come from the germline V gene (reference sequence). V was pared by 1 base and J by 3 bases, with 12 bases between. CDR3 in amino acids: CASSLDEQDHYGYTF. The CDR3 coding sequence is TGTGCCAGCAGCTTAGACGAACAGGATCACTATGGCTACACCTTC.

The V gene is TRBV5-4, the J gene TRBJ2-5; 9 bases are shared with TRBD1. Germline lookup yields CDR1 SGHNT and CDR2 YYREEE (reference sequence). The CDR3 is 16 residues long. The J segment lost 1 base and the V segment lost 3 bases, leaving 7 bases of the junction unmatched. The CDR3 loop is CASSSAQGASQETQYF. CDR3 nucleotides: TGTGCCAGCAGCTCGGCACAGGGGGCCTCCCAAGAGACCCAGTACTTC.

The rearrangement joins TRBV6-5 to TRBJ2-4, with 7 bases that match TRBD2. This CDR3 contains 15 residues. Germline CDR1 is MNHEY and CDR2 is SVGAGI. The V and J ends lost 8 bases and 0 bases, in that order; junction bases with no gene match: 7. The CDR3 bases are TGTGCCAGCGGTGGGGGGGAGGGAGCCAAAAACATTCAGTACTTC. Protein sequence: CASGGGEGAKNIQYF.

The gene calls are TRBV21-1 and TRBJ1-6. TRBV21-1 is described as a pseudogene. The CDR3 spans 12 residues. The CDR3 DNA reads TGTGCCAGCAGCGACCGGGTGACACCCCTCCACTTT. Translation: CASSDRVTPLHF.

This chain joins TRBV9 and TRBJ1-4; 8 nucleotides agree with TRBD1. Looked up from germline, CDR1 is SGDLS and CDR2 is YYNGEE. The CDR3 length is 14 residues. V shed 4 bases, J shed 5 bases, and the junction held 4 bases outside the gene matches. The CDR3 bases are TGTGCCAGCAGCATGGGACAGGTGAATGAAAAACTGTTTTTT. Protein: CASSMGQVNEKLFF.

This rearrangement joins TRBV4-1 to TRBJ2-1; TRBD2 is a possible D gene (6 bases). The germline V and J ends were trimmed by 6 bases and 1 base, with 16 bases remaining between them. CDR1 is MGHRA and CDR2 is YSYEKL in the germline V gene. The CDR3 has 16 amino acids. CDR3 sequence (DNA): TGCGCCAGCAGACTCGAAATTGGGAGGTCCTACAATGAGCAGTTCTTC. Protein: CASRLEIGRSYNEQFF.

The chain employs TRBV5-8 and TRBJ2-5; TRBD1 agrees at 7 bases. Germline V gene data show CDR1 as SGHTS and CDR2 as YDEGEE. The CDR3 is 16 residues long. V shed 4 bases and J 1 base; nucleotides not matched to a gene: 10. The CDR3 sequence is CASSTGRTGSQETQYF. The CDR3 nucleotides read TGTGCCAGCAGCACGGGACGGACAGGTAGCCAAGAGACCCAGTACTTC.

The rearrangement joins TRBV5-1 to TRBJ1-3, with a possible D match to TRBD1 (6 bases). Germline CDR1 reads SGHRS; CDR2 reads YFSETQ. V was shortened by 4 bases and J by 3 bases, with 8 bases between the two germline ends. This CDR3 is 13 amino acids long. The CDR3 reads CASSADSGNTIYF. The DNA of the CDR3 is TGCGCCAGCAGCGCGGACAGTGGAAACACCATATATTTT.

This clone was observed a handful of times. This rearrangement joins TRBV2 to TRBJ2-7; TRBD2 aligns across 12 bases. This CDR3 is built from 15 residues. V trimming: 3 bases; J trimming: 1 base; junction bases outside the gene matches: 1. The germline CDR1 and CDR2 sequences are SNHLY and FYNNEI. The CDR3, as DNA: TGTGCCAGCAGTGAGACTAGCGGGGGATCCTACGAGCAGTACTTC. Translated: CASSETSGGSYEQYF.

The CDR3 region has the DNA TGTGCCAGCAGCTTTGGACTAGCGGGGGGGCCGTCCACCGGGGAGCTGTTTTTT. Protein sequence: CASSFGLAGGPSTGELFF. This chain uses TRBV5-6 with TRBJ2-2, with 15 nucleotides matching TRBD2. Looked up from germline, CDR1 is SGHDT and CDR2 is YYEEEE. This CDR3 contains 18 residues. V gave up 2 bases and J gave up 4 bases; unmatched junction bases: 6.